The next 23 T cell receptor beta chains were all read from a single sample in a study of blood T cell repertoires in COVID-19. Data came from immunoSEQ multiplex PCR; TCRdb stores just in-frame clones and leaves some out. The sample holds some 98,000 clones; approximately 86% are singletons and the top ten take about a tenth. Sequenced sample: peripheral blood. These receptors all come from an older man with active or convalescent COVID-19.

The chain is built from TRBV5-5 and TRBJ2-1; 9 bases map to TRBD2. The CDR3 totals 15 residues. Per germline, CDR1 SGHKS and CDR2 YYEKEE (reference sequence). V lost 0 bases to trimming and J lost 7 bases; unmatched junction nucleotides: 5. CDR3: CASSLARGGRNEQFF. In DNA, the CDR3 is TGTGCCAGCAGCTTGGCGCGGGGGGGTAGGAATGAGCAGTTCTTC. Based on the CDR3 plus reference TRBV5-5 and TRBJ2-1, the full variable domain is DAGVTQSPTHLIKTRGQQVTLRCSPISGHKSVSWYQQVLGQGPQFIFQYYEKEERGRGNFPDRFSARQFPNYSSELNVNALLLGDSALYLCASSLARGGRNEQFFGPGTRLTVL.

The CDR3 loop reads CASSIPGQGLYEQYF. The CDR3 bases are TGTGCCAGCTCAATCCCTGGACAGGGTCTTTACGAGCAGTACTTC. The rearrangement joins TRBV28 to TRBJ2-7, with 8 bases aligning to TRBD1. The CDR3 loop spans 15 amino acids. Germline V gives CDR1 MDHEN, CDR2 SYDVKM. V shed 8 bases, J shed 4 bases, and the junction held 13 bases outside the gene matches.

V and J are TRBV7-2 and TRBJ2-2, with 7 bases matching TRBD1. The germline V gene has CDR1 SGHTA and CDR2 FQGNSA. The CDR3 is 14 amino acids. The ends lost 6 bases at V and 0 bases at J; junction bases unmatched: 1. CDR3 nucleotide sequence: TGTGCCAGCAGGGGACAGACGAACACCGGGGAGCTGTTTTTT. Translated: CASRGQTNTGELFF.

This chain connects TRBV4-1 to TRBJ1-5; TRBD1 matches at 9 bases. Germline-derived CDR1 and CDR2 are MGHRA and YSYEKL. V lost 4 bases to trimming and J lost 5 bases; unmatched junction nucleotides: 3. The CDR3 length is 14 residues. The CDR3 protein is CASSRGTGYQPQHF. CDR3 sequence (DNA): TGCGCCAGCAGCCGGGGGACAGGGTATCAGCCCCAGCATTTT.

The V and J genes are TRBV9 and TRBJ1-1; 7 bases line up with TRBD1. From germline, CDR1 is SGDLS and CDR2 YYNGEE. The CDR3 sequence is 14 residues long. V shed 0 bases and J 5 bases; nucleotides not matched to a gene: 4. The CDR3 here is CASSVATGKTEAFF. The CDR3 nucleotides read TGTGCCAGCAGCGTAGCGACAGGGAAGACTGAAGCTTTCTTT.

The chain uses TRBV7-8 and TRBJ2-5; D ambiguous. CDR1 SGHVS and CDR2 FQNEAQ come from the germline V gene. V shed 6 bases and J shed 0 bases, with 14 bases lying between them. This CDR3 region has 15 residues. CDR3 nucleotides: TGTGCCAGCAGGCAGACAAGGTCGAACCAAGAGACCCAGTACTTC. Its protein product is CASRQTRSNQETQYF.

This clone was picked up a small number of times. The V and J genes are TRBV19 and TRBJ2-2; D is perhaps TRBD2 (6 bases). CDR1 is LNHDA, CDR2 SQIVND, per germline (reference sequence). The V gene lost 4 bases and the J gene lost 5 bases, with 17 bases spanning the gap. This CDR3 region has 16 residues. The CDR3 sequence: CASSNKRGARTGELFF. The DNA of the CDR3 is TGTGCCAGTAGTAATAAACGCGGGGCAAGGACCGGGGAGCTGTTTTTT.

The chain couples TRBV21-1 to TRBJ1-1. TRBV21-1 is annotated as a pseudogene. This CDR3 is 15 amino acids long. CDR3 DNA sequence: TGTGCCAGCAGCAACCCTCGAGCTACGAACACTGAAGCTTTCTTT. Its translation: CASSNPRATNTEAFF.

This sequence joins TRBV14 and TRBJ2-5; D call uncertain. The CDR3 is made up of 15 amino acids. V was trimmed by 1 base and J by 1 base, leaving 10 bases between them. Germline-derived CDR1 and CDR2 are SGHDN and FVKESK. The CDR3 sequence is CASSQVSPPQETQYF. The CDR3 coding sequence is TGTGCCAGCAGCCAAGTTTCTCCCCCCCAAGAGACCCAGTACTTC.

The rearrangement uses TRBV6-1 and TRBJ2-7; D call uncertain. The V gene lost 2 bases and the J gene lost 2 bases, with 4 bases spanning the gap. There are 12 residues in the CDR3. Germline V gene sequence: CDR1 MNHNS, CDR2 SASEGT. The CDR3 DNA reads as TGTGCCAGCAGTGAATCCACCTACGAGCAGTACTTC. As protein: CASSESTYEQYF.

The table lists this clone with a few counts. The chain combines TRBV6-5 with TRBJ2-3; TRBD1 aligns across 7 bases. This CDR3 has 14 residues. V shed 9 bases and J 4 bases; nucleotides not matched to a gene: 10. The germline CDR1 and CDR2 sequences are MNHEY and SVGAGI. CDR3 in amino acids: CASGDRLAADTQYF. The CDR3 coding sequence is TGTGCCAGTGGGGACAGACTGGCGGCAGATACGCAGTATTTT.

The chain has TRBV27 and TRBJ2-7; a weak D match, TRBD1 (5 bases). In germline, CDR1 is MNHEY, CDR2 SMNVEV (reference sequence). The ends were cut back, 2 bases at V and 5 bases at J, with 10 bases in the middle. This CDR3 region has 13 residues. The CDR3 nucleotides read TGTGCCAGCAGTTTACGCAGGGTCCACGAGCAGTACTTC. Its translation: CASSLRRVHEQYF.

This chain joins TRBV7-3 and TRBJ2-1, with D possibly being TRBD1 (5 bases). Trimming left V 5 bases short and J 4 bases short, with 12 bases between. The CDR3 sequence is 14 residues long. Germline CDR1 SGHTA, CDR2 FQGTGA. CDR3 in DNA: TGTGCCAGCAGCCTCTCTGGGGCATACAATGAGCAGTTCTTC. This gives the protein CASSLSGAYNEQFF.

In DNA, the CDR3 is TGTGCCAGCAGTTCCCCAGGGGGCTACGAGCAGTACTTC. The encoded protein is CASSSPGGYEQYF. This rearrangement joins TRBV6-5 to TRBJ2-7; the match to TRBD1 covers 7 bases. Germline assignment: CDR1 MNHEY and CDR2 SVGAGI. This CDR3 is 13 amino acids long. V trimming: 4 bases; J trimming: 3 bases; junction bases outside the gene matches: 3.

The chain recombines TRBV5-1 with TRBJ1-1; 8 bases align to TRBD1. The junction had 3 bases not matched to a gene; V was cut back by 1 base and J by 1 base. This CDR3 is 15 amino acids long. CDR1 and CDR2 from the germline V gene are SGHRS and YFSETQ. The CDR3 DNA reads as TGCGCCAGCAGCTTGTTAGGACAGGGGAACACTGAAGCTTTCTTT. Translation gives CASSLLGQGNTEAFF.

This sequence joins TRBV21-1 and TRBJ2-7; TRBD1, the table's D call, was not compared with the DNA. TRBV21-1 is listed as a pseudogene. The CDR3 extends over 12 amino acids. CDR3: CASRGATYEQYF. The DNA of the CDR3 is TGTGCCAGCAGGGGGGCGACCTACGAGCAGTACTTC.

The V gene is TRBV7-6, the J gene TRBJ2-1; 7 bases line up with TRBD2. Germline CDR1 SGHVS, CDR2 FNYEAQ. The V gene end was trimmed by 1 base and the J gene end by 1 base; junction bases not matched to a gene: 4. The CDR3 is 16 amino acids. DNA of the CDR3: TGTGCCAGCAGCTTAGAGGGCGGGGGTTCCTACAATGAGCAGTTCTTC. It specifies CASSLEGGGSYNEQFF.

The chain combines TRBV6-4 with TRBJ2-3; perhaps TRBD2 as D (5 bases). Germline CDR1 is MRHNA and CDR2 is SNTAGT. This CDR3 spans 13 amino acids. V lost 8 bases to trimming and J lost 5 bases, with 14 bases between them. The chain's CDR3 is CASATGRLDTQYF. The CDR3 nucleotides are TGTGCCAGCGCGACTGGGAGATTAGATACGCAGTATTTT.

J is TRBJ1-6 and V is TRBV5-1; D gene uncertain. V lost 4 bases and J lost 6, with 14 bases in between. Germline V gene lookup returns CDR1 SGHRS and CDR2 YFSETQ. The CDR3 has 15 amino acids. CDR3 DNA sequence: TGCGCCAGCAGCCCGGCCGGGTACCCTAATTCACCCCTCCACTTT. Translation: CASSPAGYPNSPLHF. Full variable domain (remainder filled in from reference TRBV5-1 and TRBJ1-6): KAGVTQTPRYLIKTRGQQVTLSCSPISGHRSVSWYQQTPGQGLQFLFEYFSETQRNKGNFPGRFSGRQFSNSRSEMNVSTLELGDSALYLCASSPAGYPNSPLHFGNGTRLTVT.

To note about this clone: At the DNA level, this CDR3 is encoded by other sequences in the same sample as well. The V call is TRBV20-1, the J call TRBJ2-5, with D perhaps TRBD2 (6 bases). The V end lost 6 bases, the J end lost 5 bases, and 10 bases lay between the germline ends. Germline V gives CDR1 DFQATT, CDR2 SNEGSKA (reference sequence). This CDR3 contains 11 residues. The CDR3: CSANGGETQYF. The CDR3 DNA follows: TGCAGTGCGAACGGAGGGGAGACCCAGTACTTC.

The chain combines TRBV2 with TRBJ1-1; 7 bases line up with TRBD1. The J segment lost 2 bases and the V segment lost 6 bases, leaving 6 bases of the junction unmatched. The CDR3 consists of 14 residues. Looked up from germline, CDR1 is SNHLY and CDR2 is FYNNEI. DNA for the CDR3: TGTGCCAGCAGAGGACAGGTGCCCAACACTGAAGCTTTCTTT. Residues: CASRGQVPNTEAFF.

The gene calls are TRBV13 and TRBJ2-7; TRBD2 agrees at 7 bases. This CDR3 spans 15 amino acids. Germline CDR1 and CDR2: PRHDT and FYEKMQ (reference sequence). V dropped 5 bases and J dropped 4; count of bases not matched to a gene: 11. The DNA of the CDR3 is TGTGCCAGCAGCCCGGGGAGGGGTGGCTTTTACGAGCAGTACTTC. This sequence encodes CASSPGRGGFYEQYF. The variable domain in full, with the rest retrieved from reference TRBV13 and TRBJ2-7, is AAGVIQSPRHLIKEKRETATLKCYPIPRHDTVYWYQQGPGQDPQFLISFYEKMQSDKGSIPDRFSAQQFSDYHSELNMSSLELGDSALYFCASSPGRGGFYEQYFGPGTRLTVT.

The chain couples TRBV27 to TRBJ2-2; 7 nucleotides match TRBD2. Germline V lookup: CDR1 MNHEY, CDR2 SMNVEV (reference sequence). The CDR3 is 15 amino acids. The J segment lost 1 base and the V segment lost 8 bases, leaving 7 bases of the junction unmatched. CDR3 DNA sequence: TGTGCCAGCCCACGATGGGGGGGGAACACCGGGGAGCTGTTTTTT. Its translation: CASPRWGGNTGELFF.